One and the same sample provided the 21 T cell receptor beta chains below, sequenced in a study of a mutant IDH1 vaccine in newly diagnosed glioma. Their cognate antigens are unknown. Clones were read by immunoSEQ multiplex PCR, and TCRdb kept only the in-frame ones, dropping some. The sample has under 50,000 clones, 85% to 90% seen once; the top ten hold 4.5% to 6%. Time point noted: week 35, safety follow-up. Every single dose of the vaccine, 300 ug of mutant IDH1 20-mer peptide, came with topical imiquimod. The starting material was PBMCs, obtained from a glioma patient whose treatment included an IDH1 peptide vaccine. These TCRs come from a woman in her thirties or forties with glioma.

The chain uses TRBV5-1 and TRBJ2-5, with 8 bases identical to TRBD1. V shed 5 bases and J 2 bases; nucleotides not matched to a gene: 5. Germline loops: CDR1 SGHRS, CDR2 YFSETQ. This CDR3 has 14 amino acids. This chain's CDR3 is CASRVGTGQETQYF. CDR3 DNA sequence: TGCGCCAGCAGAGTCGGGACAGGACAAGAGACCCAGTACTTC.

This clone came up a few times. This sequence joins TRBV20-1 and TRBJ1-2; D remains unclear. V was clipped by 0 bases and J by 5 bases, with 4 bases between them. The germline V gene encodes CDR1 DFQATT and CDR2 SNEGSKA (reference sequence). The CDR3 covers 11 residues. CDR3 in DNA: TGCAGTGCTAGAGACAGTTATGGCTACACCTTC. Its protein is CSARDSYGYTF.

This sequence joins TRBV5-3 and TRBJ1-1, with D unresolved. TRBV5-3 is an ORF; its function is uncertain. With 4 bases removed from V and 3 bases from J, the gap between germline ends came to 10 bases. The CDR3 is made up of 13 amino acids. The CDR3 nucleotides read TGTGCCAGAAGCCGCATCCGTCACACTGAAGCTTTCTTT. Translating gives CARSRIRHTEAFF.

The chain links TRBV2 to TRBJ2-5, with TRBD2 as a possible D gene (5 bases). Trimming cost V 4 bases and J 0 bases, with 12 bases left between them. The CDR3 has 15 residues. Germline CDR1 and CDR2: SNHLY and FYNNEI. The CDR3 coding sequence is TGTGCCAGCAGTGGCCTTGAGACTAACCAAGAGACCCAGTACTTC. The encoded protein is CASSGLETNQETQYF.

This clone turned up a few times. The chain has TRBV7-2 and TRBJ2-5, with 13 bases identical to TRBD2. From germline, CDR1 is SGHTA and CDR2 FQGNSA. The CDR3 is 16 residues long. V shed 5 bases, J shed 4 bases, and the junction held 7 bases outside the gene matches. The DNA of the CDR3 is TGTGCCAGCAGCGTCACTAGCGGGGGGGCCAGAGAGACCCAGTACTTC. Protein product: CASSVTSGGARETQYF.

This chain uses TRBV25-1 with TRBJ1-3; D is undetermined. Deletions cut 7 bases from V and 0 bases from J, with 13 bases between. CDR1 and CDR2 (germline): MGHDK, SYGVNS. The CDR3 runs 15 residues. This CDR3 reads CASTYGRGSGNTIYF. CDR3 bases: TGTGCCAGCACTTATGGTCGGGGCTCTGGAAACACCATATATTTT.

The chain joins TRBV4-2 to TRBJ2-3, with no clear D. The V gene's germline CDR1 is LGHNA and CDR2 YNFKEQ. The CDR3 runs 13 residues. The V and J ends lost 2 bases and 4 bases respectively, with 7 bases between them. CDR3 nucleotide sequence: TGTGCCAGCAGCCAATATTTAGCAGATACGCAGTATTTT. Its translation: CASSQYLADTQYF.

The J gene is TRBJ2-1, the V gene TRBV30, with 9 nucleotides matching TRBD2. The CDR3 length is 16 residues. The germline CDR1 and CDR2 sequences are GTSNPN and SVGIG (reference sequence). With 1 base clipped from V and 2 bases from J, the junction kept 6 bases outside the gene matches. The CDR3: CAWSGRASGTYNEQFF. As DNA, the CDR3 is TGTGCCTGGAGTGGCCGGGCTAGCGGGACCTACAATGAGCAGTTCTTC.

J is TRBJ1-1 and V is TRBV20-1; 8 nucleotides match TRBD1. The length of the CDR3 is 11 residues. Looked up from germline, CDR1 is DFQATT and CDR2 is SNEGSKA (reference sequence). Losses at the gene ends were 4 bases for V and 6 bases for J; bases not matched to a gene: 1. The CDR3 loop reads CSATRGPEAFF. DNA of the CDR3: TGCAGTGCTACCAGGGGGCCTGAAGCTTTCTTT.

CDR3 in amino acids: CASSSGTSGYNEQFF. The CDR3 region has the DNA TGCGCCAGCAGTTCCGGGACTAGCGGGTACAATGAGCAGTTCTTC. V and J are TRBV10-1 and TRBJ2-1, with 12 bases aligning to TRBD2. The CDR3 has 15 amino acids. Losses at the gene ends were 5 bases for V and 4 bases for J; bases not matched to a gene: 3. In germline, CDR1 is WNHNN, CDR2 SYGVQD (reference sequence).

The CDR3 nucleotides are TGTGCCAGCAGTTTAACCGTAAACTATGGCTACACCTTC. This encodes CASSLTVNYGYTF. The chain uses TRBV28 and TRBJ1-2; D is unresolved. The CDR3 spans 13 residues. Trimming removed 2 bases at V and 2 bases at J, with 6 bases between. CDR1 is MDHEN and CDR2 is SYDVKM in the germline V gene.

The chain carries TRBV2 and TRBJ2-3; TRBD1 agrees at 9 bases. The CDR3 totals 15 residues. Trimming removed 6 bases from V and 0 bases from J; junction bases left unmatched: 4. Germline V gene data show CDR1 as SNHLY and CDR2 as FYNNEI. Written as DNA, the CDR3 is TGTGCCAGCAGGGGGGACAGGGCTAGCACAGATACGCAGTATTTT. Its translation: CASRGDRASTDTQYF.

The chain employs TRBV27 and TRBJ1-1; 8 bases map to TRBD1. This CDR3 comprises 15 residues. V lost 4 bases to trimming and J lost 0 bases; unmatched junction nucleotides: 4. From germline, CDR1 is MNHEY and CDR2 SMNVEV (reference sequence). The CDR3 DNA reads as TGTGCCAGCAGTTCAGGACAGGGAATGAACACTGAAGCTTTCTTT. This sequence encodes CASSSGQGMNTEAFF.

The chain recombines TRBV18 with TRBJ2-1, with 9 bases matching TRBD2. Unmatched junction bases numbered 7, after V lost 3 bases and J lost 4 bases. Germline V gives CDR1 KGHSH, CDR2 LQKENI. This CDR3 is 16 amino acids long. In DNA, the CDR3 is TGTGCCAGCTCACCTCCTTCCCTAGCGGGGTACAATGAGCAGTTCTTC. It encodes CASSPPSLAGYNEQFF.

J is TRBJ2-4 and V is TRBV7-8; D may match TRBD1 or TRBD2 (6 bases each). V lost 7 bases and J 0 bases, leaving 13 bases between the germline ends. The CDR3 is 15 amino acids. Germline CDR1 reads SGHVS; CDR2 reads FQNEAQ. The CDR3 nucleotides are TGTGCCAGCACGGACGGGGGCCTAGCCAAAAACATTCAGTACTTC. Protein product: CASTDGGLAKNIQYF. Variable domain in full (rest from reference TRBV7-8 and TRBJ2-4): GAGVSQSPRYKVAKRGQDVALRCDPISGHVSLFWYQQALGQGPEFLTYFQNEAQLDKSGLPSDRFFAERPEGSVSTLKIQRTQQEDSAVYLCASTDGGLAKNIQYFGAGTRLSVL.

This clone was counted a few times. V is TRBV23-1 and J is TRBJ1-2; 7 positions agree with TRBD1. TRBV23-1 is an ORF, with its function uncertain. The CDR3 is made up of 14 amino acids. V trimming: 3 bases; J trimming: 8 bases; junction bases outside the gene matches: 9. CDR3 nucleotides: TGCGCCAGCAGTCATCAGGGGGAAATTATCGGCTACACCTTC. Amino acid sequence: CASSHQGEIIGYTF.

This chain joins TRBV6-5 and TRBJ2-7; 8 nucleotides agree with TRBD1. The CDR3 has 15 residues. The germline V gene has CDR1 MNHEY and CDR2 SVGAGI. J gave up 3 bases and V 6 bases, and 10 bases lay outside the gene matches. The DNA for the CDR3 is TGTGCCAGCAGCCTAGGGACAGGAAGTTTCTACGAGCAGTACTTC. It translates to CASSLGTGSFYEQYF.

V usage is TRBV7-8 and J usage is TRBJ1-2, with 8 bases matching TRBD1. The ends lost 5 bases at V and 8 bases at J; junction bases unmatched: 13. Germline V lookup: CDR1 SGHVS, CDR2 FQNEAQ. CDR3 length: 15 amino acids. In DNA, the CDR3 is TGTGCCAGCAGCCCAAGGGGCAGGGGGCCTCCAGGCTACACCTTC. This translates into CASSPRGRGPPGYTF.

In nucleotides, the CDR3 is TGTGCCAGCAGCTCGACGGACAGCTCCTATAATTCACCCCTCCACTTT. Protein product: CASSSTDSSYNSPLHF. The gene calls are TRBV5-8 and TRBJ1-6; tentatively, D is TRBD1 (6 bases). The CDR3 spans 16 residues. Germline V gives CDR1 SGHTS, CDR2 YDEGEE. V was shortened by 3 bases and J by 0 bases, with 10 bases between the two germline ends. The full variable domain, with the rest looked up from reference TRBV5-8 and TRBJ1-6, is EAGVTQSPTHLIKTRGQQATLRCSPISGHTSVYWYQQALGLGLQFLLWYDEGEERNRGNFPPRFSGRQFPNYSSELNVNALELEDSALYLCASSSTDSSYNSPLHFGNGTRLTVT.

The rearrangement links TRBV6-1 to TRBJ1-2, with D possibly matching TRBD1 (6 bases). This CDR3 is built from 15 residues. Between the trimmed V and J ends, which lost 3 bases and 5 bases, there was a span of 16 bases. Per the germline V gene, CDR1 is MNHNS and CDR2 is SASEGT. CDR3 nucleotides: TGTGCCAGCAGTGATGGGTGGGGGGCAGGTTATGGCTACACCTTC. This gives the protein CASSDGWGAGYGYTF.

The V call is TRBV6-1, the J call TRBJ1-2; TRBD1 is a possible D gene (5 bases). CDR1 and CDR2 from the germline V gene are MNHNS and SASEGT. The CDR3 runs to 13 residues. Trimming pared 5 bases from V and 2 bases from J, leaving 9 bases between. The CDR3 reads CASSTRGNYGYTF. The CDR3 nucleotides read TGTGCCAGCAGTACCCGGGGGAACTATGGCTACACCTTC.